What follows are 32 T cell receptor beta chains derived from one specimen sequenced in a study of PD-1 blockade in mismatch repair-deficient tumors (dated by TCRdb to 2016 to 2017). Explained via the paper, the time point label denotes: peripheral blood 12 weeks after first pembrolizumab dose. The library was made by the immunoSEQ multiplex PCR assay. TCRdb mirrors the immuneACCESS table, restricted to in-frame sequences. Some clones are absent from its copies; in checked studies, under half trace to an unresolved V gene, and the reason for the others is unknown. For this sample the table gives about 84,000 clones, of which roughly 80% were detected only once. 2.6% of the sample lies in the top ten. Sequenced material: peripheral blood, taken 12 weeks after starting pembrolizumab. All receptors come from an adult with mismatch repair-deficient cancer.

This clone was seen once. The chain combines TRBV9 with TRBJ1-1; maybe TRBD1 (5 bases). This CDR3 is 14 amino acids long. V dropped 4 bases and J dropped 4 bases, with 14 bases sitting between them. Germline CDR1 reads SGDLS; CDR2 reads YYNGEE. This chain's CDR3 is CASSLGTGVTEAFF. DNA of the CDR3: TGTGCCAGCAGCTTAGGGACCGGAGTCACTGAAGCTTTCTTT.

This clone appeared once. This chain joins TRBV10-3 and TRBJ2-5; D not certain. This CDR3 has 14 amino acids. CDR1 ENHRY and CDR2 SYGVKD come from the germline V gene. V was trimmed by 1 base and J by 4 bases, leaving 10 bases between them. DNA of the CDR3: TGTGCCATCAGTGAGTTAGACTCCGGAGAGACCCAGTACTTC. Translated, it gives CAISELDSGETQYF.

The genes are TRBV19 and TRBJ1-1; D possibly corresponds to TRBD1 (5 bases). Germline values: CDR1 LNHDA, CDR2 SQIVND (reference sequence). The CDR3 has 15 amino acids. The germline V and J ends were trimmed by 4 bases and 4 bases, with 16 bases remaining between them. CDR3 nucleotide sequence: TGTGCCAGTAGTACCCCCCTTAGGGGAGGCACTGAAGCTTTCTTT. The encoded protein is CASSTPLRGGTEAFF.

The V gene is TRBV4-1, the J gene TRBJ1-2; perhaps TRBD1 as D (5 bases). This CDR3 is built from 16 residues. The V gene lost 1 base and the J gene lost 6 bases, with 18 bases spanning the gap. The germline V gene encodes CDR1 MGHRA and CDR2 YSYEKL. The CDR3, as DNA: TGCGCCAGCAGCCAAGTTGCAGGGCCATCCGCCCATGGCTACACCTTC. Translating it yields CASSQVAGPSAHGYTF.

This clone was seen at least ten times. The V gene is TRBV7-2, the J gene TRBJ1-5, with no clear D. V was clipped by 1 base and J by 2 bases, with 12 bases between them. The CDR3 is 16 amino acids. Germline V lookup: CDR1 SGHTA, CDR2 FQGNSA. CDR3 loop: CASSLVPVYGNQPQHF. The CDR3 coding sequence is TGTGCCAGCAGCTTAGTACCAGTGTACGGCAATCAGCCCCAGCATTTT.

This chain joins TRBV7-3 and TRBJ2-2, with D perhaps matching TRBD1 (6 bases). Germline CDR1 reads SGHTA; CDR2 reads FQGTGA. The CDR3 has 19 amino acids. Between the trimmed V and J ends, which lost 1 base and 4 bases, there was a span of 22 bases. The CDR3 nucleotides are TGTGCCAGCAGCTTAAAGGCGCCTGGACAGATCCTTCGCACCGGGGAGCTGTTTTTT. It specifies CASSLKAPGQILRTGELFF.

The CDR3 loop reads CSVSGLANAYEQYF. Written as DNA, the CDR3 is TGCAGCGTTTCCGGACTAGCGAACGCCTACGAGCAGTACTTC. This chain connects TRBV29-1 to TRBJ2-7, with 9 bases matching TRBD2. CDR1 SQVTM and CDR2 ANQGSEA come from the germline V gene. V lost 5 bases and J lost 2; bases outside the gene matches: 7. The CDR3 contains 14 residues.

The rearrangement joins TRBV5-1 to TRBJ1-3; weak D call: TRBD1 (6 bases). The CDR3 is 14 amino acids. Germline V lookup: CDR1 SGHRS, CDR2 YFSETQ. The V and J ends lost 4 bases and 1 base respectively, with 9 bases between them. Written as DNA, the CDR3 is TGCGCCAGCAGCCTGGACAGATCTGGAAACACCATATATTTT. Protein: CASSLDRSGNTIYF. Full variable domain (outside the CDR3, taken from reference TRBV5-1 and TRBJ1-3): KAGVTQTPRYLIKTRGQQVTLSCSPISGHRSVSWYQQTPGQGLQFLFEYFSETQRNKGNFPGRFSGRQFSNSRSEMNVSTLELGDSALYLCASSLDRSGNTIYFGEGSWLTVV.

This clone was seen a handful of times. The rearrangement uses TRBV6-1 and TRBJ1-5, with 8 bases aligning to TRBD1. The germline V gene has CDR1 MNHNS and CDR2 SASEGT. The CDR3 is made up of 15 amino acids. V lost 7 bases, J lost 7 bases, and 12 bases stayed unmatched. The CDR3 loop is CASMEGQGVTQPQHF. The CDR3 DNA reads TGTGCCAGCATGGAAGGACAGGGAGTGACGCAGCCCCAGCATTTT.

In this sample, this clone turned up a few times. This chain uses TRBV18 with TRBJ1-1; perhaps TRBD1 as D (6 bases). The CDR3 totals 11 residues. Trimming pared 5 bases from V and 8 bases from J, leaving 9 bases between. CDR1 KGHSH and CDR2 LQKENI come from the germline V gene. The chain's CDR3 is CASSSDREAFF. The CDR3 DNA reads as TGTGCCAGCTCATCCGACAGGGAAGCTTTCTTT.

The rearrangement uses TRBV30 and TRBJ1-1, with 10 bases matching TRBD1. The germline V gene encodes CDR1 GTSNPN and CDR2 SVGIG (reference sequence). V was pared by 4 bases and J by 8 bases, with 7 bases of the junction left unmatched. The CDR3 is 13 amino acids. CDR3 sequence: CAWTDRGNVEAFF. CDR3 nucleotides: TGTGCCTGGACGGACAGGGGGAACGTAGAAGCTTTCTTT.

The rearrangement links TRBV5-1 to TRBJ2-4, with D perhaps given as TRBD1 or TRBD2 (5 bases each). Germline loops: CDR1 SGHRS, CDR2 YFSETQ. The CDR3 sequence is 15 residues long. Trimming removed 1 base from V and 2 bases from J, with 10 bases in between. The CDR3 protein is CASSLNGASKNIQYF. DNA for the CDR3: TGCGCCAGCAGCTTGAACGGGGCCTCCAAAAACATTCAGTACTTC.

This rearrangement joins TRBV28 to TRBJ2-7; TRBD1 is a possible D gene (5 bases). Germline V CDR1 and CDR2: MDHEN, SYDVKM. This CDR3 has 15 amino acids. The ends were cut back, 6 bases at V and 3 bases at J, with 18 bases in the middle. DNA of the CDR3: TGTGCCAGCAGGCCCCAGGGCGCAAGGGGCTACGAGCAGTACTTC. It encodes CASRPQGARGYEQYF.

V gene TRBV11-3 combines with J gene TRBJ2-7; a weak D match, TRBD2 (5 bases). V was trimmed by 1 base and J by 0 bases, leaving 10 bases between them. This CDR3 comprises 15 residues. In germline, CDR1 is SGHNT, CDR2 YENEEA. CDR3 in amino acids: CASSLGPEGSYEQYF. The CDR3 DNA reads TGTGCCAGCAGCTTAGGTCCAGAGGGCTCCTACGAGCAGTACTTC.

J is TRBJ2-5 and V is TRBV5-1; TRBD2 aligns across 9 bases. Trimming removed 1 base from V and 4 bases from J; junction bases left unmatched: 11. Germline V CDR1 and CDR2: SGHRS, YFSETQ. The CDR3 extends over 17 amino acids. The CDR3 loop reads CASSLSVTGAGGETQYF. The CDR3, as DNA: TGCGCCAGCAGCTTGAGTGTAACGGGAGCGGGGGGAGAGACCCAGTACTTC.

This chain links TRBV7-8 with TRBJ2-7, with 9 bases lining up with TRBD2. This CDR3 has 14 residues. The V gene's germline CDR1 is SGHVS and CDR2 FQNEAQ. The V gene end was trimmed by 2 bases and the J gene end by 5 bases; junction bases not matched to a gene: 4. In DNA form, the CDR3 reads TGTGCCAGCAGCTTACTAGCGGGAATCAACGAGCAGTACTTC. Protein sequence: CASSLLAGINEQYF.

The chain employs TRBV5-4 and TRBJ2-3; 10 bases align to TRBD2. The CDR3 extends over 14 amino acids. Germline V gene lookup returns CDR1 SGHNT and CDR2 YYREEE (reference sequence). J was trimmed by 5 bases and V by 0 bases; bases with no gene match: 0. The CDR3 here is CASSLGLAGDTQYF. In nucleotides, the CDR3 is TGTGCCAGCAGCTTGGGACTAGCGGGAGATACGCAGTATTTT.

V is TRBV6-6 and J is TRBJ2-3; perhaps TRBD1 as D (6 bases). Germline V gives CDR1 MNHNY, CDR2 SVGAGI (reference sequence). Deletions cut 2 bases from V and 7 bases from J, with 16 bases between. This CDR3 comprises 15 residues. In DNA, the CDR3 is TGTGCCAGCAGTTACACCGGACAGAACGGGAATACGCAGTATTTT. This codes for CASSYTGQNGNTQYF.

As DNA, the CDR3 is TGTGCCAGCAGCTTAGACCTAGCCGCCTCCTACGAGCAGTACTTC. Encoded protein: CASSLDLAASYEQYF. The V gene is TRBV7-2, the J gene TRBJ2-7, with D possibly being TRBD2 (5 bases). The germline CDR1 and CDR2 sequences are SGHTA and FQGNSA. Trimming removed 1 base at V and 0 bases at J, with 10 bases between. There are 15 residues in the CDR3.

The CDR3 loop is CASSGNREGVNYGYTF. In DNA, the CDR3 is TGTGCCAGCAGTGGGAACAGGGAGGGGGTTAACTATGGCTACACCTTC. The rearrangement joins TRBV2 to TRBJ1-2, with D possibly matching TRBD1 (6 bases). CDR1 and CDR2 (germline): SNHLY, FYNNEI. The V end lost 4 bases, the J end lost 1 base, and 16 bases lay between the germline ends. The CDR3 covers 16 residues. The full variable domain, rest sourced from reference TRBV2 and TRBJ1-2, is EPEVTQTPSHQVTQMGQEVILRCVPISNHLYFYWYRQILGQKVEFLVSFYNNEISEKSEIFDDQFSVERPDGSNFTLKIRSTKLEDSAMYFCASSGNREGVNYGYTFGSGTRLTVV.

The chain joins TRBV6-4 to TRBJ2-3; the match to TRBD1 covers 10 bases. Losses at the gene ends were 2 bases for V and 4 bases for J; bases not matched to a gene: 0. Germline values: CDR1 MRHNA, CDR2 SNTAGT. This CDR3 region has 14 residues. The DNA of the CDR3 is TGTGCCAGCAGTGACGGACAGGGGGCAGATACGCAGTATTTT. Translation: CASSDGQGADTQYF.

J is TRBJ2-1 and V is TRBV11-3, with a weak D call TRBD2 (7 bases). Between the trimmed V and J ends, which lost 1 base and 4 bases, there was a span of 17 bases. The germline V gene has CDR1 SGHNT and CDR2 YENEEA. The CDR3 has 17 amino acids. This CDR3 reads CASSLAVGGTTYNEQFF. CDR3 nucleotide sequence: TGTGCCAGCAGCTTAGCGGTGGGGGGGACAACTTACAATGAGCAGTTCTTC.

The chain has TRBV5-4 and TRBJ2-2; TRBD2 might be the D (5 bases). The CDR3 is 16 amino acids. Germline CDR1 SGHNT, CDR2 YYREEE (reference sequence). V lost 10 bases and J 0 bases, leaving 19 bases between the germline ends. CDR3 amino acids: CAAAKGGRANTGELFF. The DNA for the CDR3 is TGTGCCGCTGCGAAAGGAGGAAGGGCGAACACCGGGGAGCTGTTTTTT.

This clone came up once. The J gene is TRBJ2-5, the V gene TRBV7-3, with TRBD1 identical over 7 bases. The V gene's germline CDR1 is SGHTA and CDR2 FQGTGA. The J segment lost 2 bases and the V segment lost 2 bases, leaving 5 bases of the junction unmatched. The CDR3 length is 15 residues. CDR3: CASSLARQGQETQYF. The CDR3 DNA is TGTGCCAGCAGCTTAGCACGACAGGGTCAAGAGACCCAGTACTTC.

The V gene is TRBV7-8, the J gene TRBJ2-1, with D possibly being TRBD1 (6 bases). The germline V gene encodes CDR1 SGHVS and CDR2 FQNEAQ. The V and J ends lost 1 base and 8 bases respectively, with 9 bases between them. The CDR3 totals 13 residues. The CDR3 spells CASSLEAGDEQFF. The CDR3 DNA reads as TGTGCCAGCAGCTTAGAGGCAGGGGATGAGCAGTTCTTC.

This chain links TRBV6-6 with TRBJ2-7, with D possibly being TRBD2 (6 bases). Trimming removed 8 bases from V and 9 bases from J, with 23 bases in between. Germline V lookup: CDR1 MNHNY, CDR2 SVGAGI (reference sequence). This CDR3 is 14 amino acids long. The CDR3 nucleotides are TGTGCCAGCCGAGGGACTCAGCCCGGAAACGGGCAGTACTTC. Translating it yields CASRGTQPGNGQYF.

This rearrangement joins TRBV4-2 to TRBJ1-1; D may be TRBD1 (5 bases). With 2 bases removed from V and 4 bases from J, the gap between germline ends came to 14 bases. This CDR3 is built from 15 residues. Germline assignment: CDR1 LGHNA and CDR2 YNFKEQ. CDR3 nucleotide sequence: TGTGCCAGCAGCCAATATCCCGACAGTAGCACTGAAGCTTTCTTT. It translates to CASSQYPDSSTEAFF.

The V call is TRBV4-3, the J call TRBJ2-6, with D tentatively TRBD2 (5 bases). Germline V lookup: CDR1 LGHNA, CDR2 YSLEER. The CDR3 has 16 amino acids. The V and J ends lost 0 bases and 2 bases respectively, with 8 bases between them. The CDR3 loop reads CASSQERETGANVLTF. The CDR3 DNA reads TGCGCCAGCAGCCAAGAGAGGGAGACTGGGGCCAACGTCCTGACTTTC.

The V call is TRBV5-6, the J call TRBJ1-3; D ambiguous. The CDR3 covers 15 residues. V lost 9 bases and J 0 bases, leaving 16 bases between the germline ends. Germline loops: CDR1 SGHDT, CDR2 YYEEEE. CDR3 sequence: CAISPPVSSGNTIYF. The CDR3 DNA is TGTGCCATCTCCCCACCAGTCTCCTCTGGAAACACCATATATTTT.

The CDR3 nucleotides read TGTGCCAGCAGCTCGGATCCGAACACTGAAGCTTTCTTT. It encodes CASSSDPNTEAFF. The V and J genes are TRBV7-9 and TRBJ1-1; unclear D gene. The V and J ends lost 4 bases and 1 base respectively, with 7 bases between them. CDR1 is SEHNR, CDR2 FQNEAQ, per germline (reference sequence). This CDR3 comprises 13 residues.

The V call is TRBV19, the J call TRBJ2-3; TRBD2 is a possible D gene (6 bases). V lost 7 bases and J lost 1, with 12 bases in between. Per the germline V gene, CDR1 is LNHDA and CDR2 is SQIVND (reference sequence). CDR3 length: 14 residues. The CDR3 spells CASTHSGGTDTQYF. The CDR3 DNA is TGTGCCAGTACCCATAGCGGTGGCACAGATACGCAGTATTTT.

CDR3 residues: CASSLRDRGSEAFF. The DNA of the CDR3 is TGTGCCAGCAGTCTCCGGGACAGGGGGTCGGAGGCTTTCTTT. The chain has TRBV6-6 and TRBJ1-1, with 11 bases matching TRBD1. The J segment lost 11 bases and the V segment lost 5 bases, leaving 10 bases of the junction unmatched. Germline CDR1 reads MNHNY; CDR2 reads SVGAGI (reference sequence). This CDR3 has 14 amino acids.